This TCR beta chain was retrieved from a study of cytotoxic CD8 clonotypes in ibrutinib-treated CLL. Turning to the study itself: Researchers reported over nine relapsed/refractory and fewer than 16 treatment-naive patients, 17 of them IGHV unmutated.

Profiling relied on immunoSEQ multiplex PCR, and the TCRdb table lists in-frame clones only, not all of them. The data show more than 140,000 clones, 70% to 85% seen once. Study results and limitations: Sustained-remission and progressing patients' sampling times differed. Age-matched healthy donor levels were exceeded by baseline clonality, which tracked circulating CD8+ T-cell counts.

Details on this clone: What it recognizes is unknown.

Germline values: CDR1 MGHDK, CDR2 SYGVNS. V lost 6 bases and J lost 8; bases outside the gene matches: 9. This CDR3 contains 14 residues. The sequences come from PBMCs, collected after 12 months of ibrutinib treatment. The sequence was obtained from a human donor with chronic lymphocytic leukemia. The chain couples TRBV25-1 to TRBJ2-5; 10 bases align to TRBD1. The CDR3 spells CASSPGTGVLTQYF. CDR3 in DNA: TGTGCCAGCAGCCCCGGGACAGGGGTATTAACCCAGTACTTC.